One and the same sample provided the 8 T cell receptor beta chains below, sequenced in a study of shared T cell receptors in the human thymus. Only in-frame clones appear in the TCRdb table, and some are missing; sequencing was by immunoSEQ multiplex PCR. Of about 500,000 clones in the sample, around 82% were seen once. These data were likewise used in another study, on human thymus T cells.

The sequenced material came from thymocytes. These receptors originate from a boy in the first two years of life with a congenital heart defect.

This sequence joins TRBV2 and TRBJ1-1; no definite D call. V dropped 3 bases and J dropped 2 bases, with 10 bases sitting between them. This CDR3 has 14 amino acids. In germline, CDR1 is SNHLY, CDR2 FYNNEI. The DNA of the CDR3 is TGTGCCAGCAGTGACGGTCACAGCAACACTGAAGCTTTCTTT. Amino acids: CASSDGHSNTEAFF.

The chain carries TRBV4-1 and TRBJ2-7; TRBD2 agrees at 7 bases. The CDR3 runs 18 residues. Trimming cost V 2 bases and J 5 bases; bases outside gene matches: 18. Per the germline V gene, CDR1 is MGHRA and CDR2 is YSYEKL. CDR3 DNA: TGCGCCAGCAGCCAACCCCCGAATGGCGGGAGATTGGACGACGAGCAGTACTTC. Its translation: CASSQPPNGGRLDDEQYF.

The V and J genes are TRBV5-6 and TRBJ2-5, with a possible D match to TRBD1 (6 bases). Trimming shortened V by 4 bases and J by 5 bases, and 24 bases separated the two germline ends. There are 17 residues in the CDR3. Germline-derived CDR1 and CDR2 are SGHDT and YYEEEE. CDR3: CASSKRGPGHPRETQYF. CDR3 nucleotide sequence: TGTGCCAGCAGCAAGAGGGGCCCGGGACACCCGCGGGAGACCCAGTACTTC. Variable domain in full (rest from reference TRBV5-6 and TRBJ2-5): DAGVTQSPTHLIKTRGQQVTLRCSPKSGHDTVSWYQQALGQGPQFIFQYYEEEERQRGNFPDRFSGHQFPNYSSELNVNALLLGDSALYLCASSKRGPGHPRETQYFGPGTRLLVL.

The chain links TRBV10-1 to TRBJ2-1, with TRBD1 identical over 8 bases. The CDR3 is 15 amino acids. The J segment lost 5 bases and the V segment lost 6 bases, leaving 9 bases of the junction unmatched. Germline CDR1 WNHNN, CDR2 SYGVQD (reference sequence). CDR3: CASRATGEVDNEQFF. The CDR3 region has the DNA TGCGCCAGCAGGGCGACAGGGGAGGTGGACAATGAGCAGTTCTTC.

CDR3 nucleotide sequence: TGCAGCGTGCTCGAGAGTTGGAATGAGCAGTTCTTC. It codes for CSVLESWNEQFF. This sequence joins TRBV29-1 and TRBJ2-1, with D hard to call. CDR3 length: 12 residues. CDR1 is SQVTM and CDR2 is ANQGSEA in the germline V gene. Trimming left V 6 bases short and J 7 bases short, with 13 bases between.

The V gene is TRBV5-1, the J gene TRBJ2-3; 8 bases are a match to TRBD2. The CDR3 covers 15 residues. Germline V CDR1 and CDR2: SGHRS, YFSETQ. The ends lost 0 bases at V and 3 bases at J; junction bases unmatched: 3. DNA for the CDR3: TGCGCCAGCAGCTTGGCCAGCGGGGGAACAGATACGCAGTATTTT. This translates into CASSLASGGTDTQYF.

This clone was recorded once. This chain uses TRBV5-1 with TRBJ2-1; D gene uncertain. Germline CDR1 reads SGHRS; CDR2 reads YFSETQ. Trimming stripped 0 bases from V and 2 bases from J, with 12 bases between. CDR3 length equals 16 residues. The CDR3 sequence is CASSLVSAVPYNEQFF. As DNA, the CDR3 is TGCGCCAGCAGCTTGGTCAGCGCGGTCCCCTACAATGAGCAGTTCTTC.

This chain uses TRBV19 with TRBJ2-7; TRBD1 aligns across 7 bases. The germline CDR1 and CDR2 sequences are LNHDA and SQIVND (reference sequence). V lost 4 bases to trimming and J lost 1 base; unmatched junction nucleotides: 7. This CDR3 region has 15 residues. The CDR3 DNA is TGTGCCAGTAGTACCCCCCCGACAGGGTCCTACGAGCAGTACTTC. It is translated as CASSTPPTGSYEQYF.